A single sample gave rise to the 5 T cell receptor beta chains below, sequenced in a study of glioma-infiltrating T cells. Using RNA template, CDR3s of TCR alpha and beta were amplified with iRepertoire arm-PCR. TCRdb independently ran MiXCR on the multiplex PCR reads; one entry per CDR3 protein. The table lists some 160,000 distinct CDR3 sequences, 43% of them singletons. Input material: glioma tissue, nonneoplastic brain tissue, or PBMCs (not recorded which). The source is a human donor with low-grade glioma or glioblastoma, undergoing nonglioma brain surgery, or in good health (not recorded which).

This sequence joins TRBV2 and TRBJ1-2; D is unresolved. CDR1 is SNHLY, CDR2 FYNNEI, per germline. Trimming took off 4 bases at V and 7 bases at J, with 10 bases between the two ends. The CDR3 totals 12 residues. The CDR3 here is CASSGSNGGYTF. The CDR3 DNA reads as TGTGCCAGCAGTGGCAGTAACGGTGGCTACACCTTC. Complete variable domain (other parts from reference TRBV2 and TRBJ1-2): EPEVTQTPSHQVTQMGQEVILRCVPISNHLYFYWYRQILGQKVEFLVSFYNNEISEKSEIFDDQFSVERPDGSNFTLKIRSTKLEDSAMYFCASSGSNGGYTFGSGTRLTVV.

This clonotype was picked up many times. The chain combines TRBV28 with TRBJ1-6; the D gene is possibly TRBD1 (5 bases). V was clipped by 6 bases and J by 6 bases, with 15 bases between them. The CDR3 loop spans 15 amino acids. CDR1 is MDHEN, CDR2 SYDVKM, per germline. CDR3 DNA: TGTGCCAGCAGCACATGGGGCTCTCGTAATTCACCCCTCCACTTT. It yields the protein CASSTWGSRNSPLHF.

The gene calls are TRBV2 and TRBJ2-5; D is perhaps TRBD1 (6 bases). The V end was cut by 1 base, the J end by 0 bases, with 9 bases between. The length of the CDR3 is 15 residues. Germline V CDR1 and CDR2: SNHLY, FYNNEI. Here the CDR3 reads CASSEEDSNQETQYF. The CDR3 DNA is TGTGCCAGCAGTGAAGAGGACAGCAACCAAGAGACCCAGTACTTC. Full variable domain (rest looked up from reference TRBV2 and TRBJ2-5): EPEVTQTPSHQVTQMGQEVILRCVPISNHLYFYWYRQILGQKVEFLVSFYNNEISEKSEIFDDQFSVERPDGSNFTLKIRSTKLEDSAMYFCASSEEDSNQETQYFGPGTRLLVL.

With respect to this clonotype: One end of the junction varies from germline; a read error may be responsible. This sequence joins TRBV19 and TRBJ1-5; D remains unclear. The CDR3 length is 14 residues. Germline V gene data show CDR1 as LNHDA and CDR2 as SQIVND (reference sequence). CDR3 sequence reads: CASSEIAGEQPQHF. In DNA form, the CDR3 reads TGTGCCAGTAGTGAGATCGCCGGTGAACAGCCCCAGCACTTT.

This clonotype was detected ten times or more. The chain employs TRBV3-1 and TRBJ2-7; no clear D gene. V was shortened by 0 bases and J by 3 bases, with 9 bases between the two germline ends. Germline V gene lookup returns CDR1 LGHDT and CDR2 YNNKEL (reference sequence). This CDR3 region has 14 residues. The CDR3: CASSQEEGRYEQYF. CDR3 DNA: TGTGCCAGCAGCCAAGAGGAAGGCCGCTACGAGCAGTACTTC.